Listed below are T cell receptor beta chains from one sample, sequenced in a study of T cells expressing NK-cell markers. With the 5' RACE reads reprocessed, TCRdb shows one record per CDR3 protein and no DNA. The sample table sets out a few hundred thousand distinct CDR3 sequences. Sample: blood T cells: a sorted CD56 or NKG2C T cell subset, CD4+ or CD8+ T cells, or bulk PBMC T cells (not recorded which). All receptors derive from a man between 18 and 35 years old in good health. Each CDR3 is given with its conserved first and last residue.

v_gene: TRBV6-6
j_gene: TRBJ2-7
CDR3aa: CASRAGGALYF

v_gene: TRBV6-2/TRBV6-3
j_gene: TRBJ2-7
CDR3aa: CASRSPSASGSWEQYF

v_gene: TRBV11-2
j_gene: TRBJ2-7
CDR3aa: CASDLANNYEQYF

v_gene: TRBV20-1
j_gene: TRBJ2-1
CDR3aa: CSASDRYNEQFF

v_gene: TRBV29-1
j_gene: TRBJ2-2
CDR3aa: CSVAADSIGELFF

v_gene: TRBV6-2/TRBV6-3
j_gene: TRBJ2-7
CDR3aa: CASSPRGGRDTYEQYF

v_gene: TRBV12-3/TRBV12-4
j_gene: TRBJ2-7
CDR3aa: CASSSGSNYEQYF

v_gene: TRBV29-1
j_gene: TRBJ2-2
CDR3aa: CSGKVGGANTGELFF

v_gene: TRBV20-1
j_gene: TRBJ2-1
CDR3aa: CSARDPRAPLKFF

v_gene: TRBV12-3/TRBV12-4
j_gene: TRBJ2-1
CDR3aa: CASSFRGSSYNEQFF

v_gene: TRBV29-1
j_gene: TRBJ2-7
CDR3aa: CSVGRGESYEQYF

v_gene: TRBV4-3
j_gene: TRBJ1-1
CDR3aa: CASRGGRQAFF

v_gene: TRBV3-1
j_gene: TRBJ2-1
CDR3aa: CASSQALRLAGYNEQFF

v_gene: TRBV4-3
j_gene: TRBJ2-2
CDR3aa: CASSQGLGLAEKNTGELFF

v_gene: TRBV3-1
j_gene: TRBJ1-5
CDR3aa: CASSAGVNQPQHF

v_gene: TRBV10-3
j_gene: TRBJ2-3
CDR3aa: CAISGGTGADTQYF

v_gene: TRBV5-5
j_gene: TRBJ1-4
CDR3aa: CASSPDGDEKLFF

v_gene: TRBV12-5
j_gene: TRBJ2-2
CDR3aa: CASGTQPGPQNTGELFF

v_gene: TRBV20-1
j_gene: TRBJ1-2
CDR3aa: CSATKGQKTYGYTF

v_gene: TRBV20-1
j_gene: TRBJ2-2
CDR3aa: CSARGAVGHSNTGELFF

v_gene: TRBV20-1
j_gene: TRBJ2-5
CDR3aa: CSARDRERGNVLETQYF

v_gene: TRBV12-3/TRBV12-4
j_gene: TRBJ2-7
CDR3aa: CASSDTGSVGEQYF

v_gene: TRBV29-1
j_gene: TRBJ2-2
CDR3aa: CSVATPLNTGELFF

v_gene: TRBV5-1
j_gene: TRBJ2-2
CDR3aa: CASSLTDRADTGELFF

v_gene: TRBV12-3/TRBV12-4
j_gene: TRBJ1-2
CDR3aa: CASFDPGGSGVGYTF

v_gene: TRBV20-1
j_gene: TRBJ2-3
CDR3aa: CSATQGLALDTQYF

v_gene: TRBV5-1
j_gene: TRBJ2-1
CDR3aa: CASRTGNNNEQFF

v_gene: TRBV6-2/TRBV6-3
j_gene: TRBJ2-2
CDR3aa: CASSPKGTNTGELFF

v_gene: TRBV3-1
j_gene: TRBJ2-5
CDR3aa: CASSGGQGETQYF

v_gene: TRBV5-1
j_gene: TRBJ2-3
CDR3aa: CASSPLWTGRTDTQYF

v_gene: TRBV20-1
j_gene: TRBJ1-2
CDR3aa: CSASHSTVIRGYTF

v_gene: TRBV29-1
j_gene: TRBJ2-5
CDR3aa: CSVARGLDGTQYF

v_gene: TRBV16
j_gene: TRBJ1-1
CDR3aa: CASSPQSTTEAFF

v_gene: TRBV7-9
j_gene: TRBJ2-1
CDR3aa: CASRPPHRGRDYNEQFF

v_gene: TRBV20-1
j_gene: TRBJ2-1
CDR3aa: CSARTSGRFINEQFF

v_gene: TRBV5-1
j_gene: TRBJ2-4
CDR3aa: CASSLGGENIQYF

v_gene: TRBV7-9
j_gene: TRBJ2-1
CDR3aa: CASSPPGLAKFF

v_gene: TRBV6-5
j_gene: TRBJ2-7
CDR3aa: CASGGTGVHEQYF

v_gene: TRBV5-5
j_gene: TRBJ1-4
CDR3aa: CASSLGNRGTNEKLFF

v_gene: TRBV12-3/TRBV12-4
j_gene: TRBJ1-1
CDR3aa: CASSLSGQKNTEAFF

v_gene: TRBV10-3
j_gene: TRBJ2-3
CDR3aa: CAISAPRLAGEADTQYF

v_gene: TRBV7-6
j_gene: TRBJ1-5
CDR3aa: CASSLGRYQPQHF

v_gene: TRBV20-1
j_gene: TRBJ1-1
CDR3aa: CSAKEGRANTEAFF

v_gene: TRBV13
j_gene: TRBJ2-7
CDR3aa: CASSQQGTAGPLYEQYF

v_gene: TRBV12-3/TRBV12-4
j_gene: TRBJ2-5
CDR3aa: CASSPGSTMQETQYF

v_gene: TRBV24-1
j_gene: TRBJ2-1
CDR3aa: CATSDGRTGSSYNEQFF

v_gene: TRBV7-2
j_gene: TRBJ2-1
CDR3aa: CASSLRAGGLDEQFF

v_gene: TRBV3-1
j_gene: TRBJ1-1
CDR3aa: CASSQGGRVRTEAFF

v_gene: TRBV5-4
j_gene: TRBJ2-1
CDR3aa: CASSPGTSGSLSYNEQFF

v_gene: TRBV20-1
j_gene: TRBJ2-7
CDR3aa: CSAAGQTTYEQYF

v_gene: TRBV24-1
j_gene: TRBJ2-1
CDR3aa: CATSDLASGIYNEQFF

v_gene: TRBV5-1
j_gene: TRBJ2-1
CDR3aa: CASSKGLAGGYGYNEQFF

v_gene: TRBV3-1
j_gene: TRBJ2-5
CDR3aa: CASSQELAGKQETQYF

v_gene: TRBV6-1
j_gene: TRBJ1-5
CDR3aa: CASRGQGLGQPQHF

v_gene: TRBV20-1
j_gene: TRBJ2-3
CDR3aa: CSAAGGTSSTDTQYF

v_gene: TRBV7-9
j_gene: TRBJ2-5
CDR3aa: CASSAVSDSQETQYF

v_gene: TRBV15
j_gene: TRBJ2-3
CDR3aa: CATSRDSSGRADTQYF